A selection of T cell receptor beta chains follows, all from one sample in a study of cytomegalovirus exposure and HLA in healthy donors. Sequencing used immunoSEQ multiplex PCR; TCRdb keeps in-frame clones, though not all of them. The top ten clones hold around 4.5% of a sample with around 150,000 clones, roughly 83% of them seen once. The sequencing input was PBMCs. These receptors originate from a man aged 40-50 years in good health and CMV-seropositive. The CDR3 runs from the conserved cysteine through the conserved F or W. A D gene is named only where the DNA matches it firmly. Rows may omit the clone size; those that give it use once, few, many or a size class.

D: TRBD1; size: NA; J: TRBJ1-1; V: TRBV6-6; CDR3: CASSYAAGGLTEAFF; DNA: TGTGCCAGCAGTTACGCGGCAGGGGGCCTCACTGAAGCTTTCTTT
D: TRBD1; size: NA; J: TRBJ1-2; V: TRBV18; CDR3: CASSQRLGQGFYGYTF; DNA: TGTGCCAGCTCACAAAGACTGGGACAGGGTTTTTACGGCTACACCTTC
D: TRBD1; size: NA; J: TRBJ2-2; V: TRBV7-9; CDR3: CASMSGTGNTGELFF; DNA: TGTGCCAGCATGTCCGGGACAGGGAACACCGGGGAGCTGTTTTTT
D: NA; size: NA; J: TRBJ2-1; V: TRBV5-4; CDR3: CASNLYEAHNEQFF; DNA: TGTGCCAGCAACTTGTATGAGGCACACAATGAGCAGTTCTTC
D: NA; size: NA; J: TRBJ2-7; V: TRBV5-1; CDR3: CASIRRDYEQYF; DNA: TGCGCCAGCATTCGCAGGGACTACGAGCAGTACTTC
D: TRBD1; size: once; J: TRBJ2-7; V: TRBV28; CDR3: CASSSGGQGALEQYF; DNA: TGTGCCAGCAGTTCCGGAGGACAGGGGGCACTCGAGCAGTACTTC
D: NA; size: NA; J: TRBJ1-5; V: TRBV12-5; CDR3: CASGFSDNNQPQHF; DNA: TGTGCTAGTGGTTTTTCGGACAATAATCAGCCCCAGCATTTT
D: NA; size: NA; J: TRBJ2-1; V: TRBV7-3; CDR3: CASSLVGGSYNEQFF; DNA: TGTGCCAGCAGCTTAGTTGGGGGGTCCTACAATGAGCAGTTCTTC
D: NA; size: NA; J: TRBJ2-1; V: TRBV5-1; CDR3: CASTAAQGGPERGRRDNEQFF; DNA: TGCGCCAGCACCGCAGCACAAGGGGGACCGGAGAGGGGGCGGAGGGACAATGAGCAGTTCTTC
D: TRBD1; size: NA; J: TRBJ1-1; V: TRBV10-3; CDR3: CASSAQGAIEAFF; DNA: TGTGCCTCATCAGCTCAGGGGGCAATCGAAGCTTTCTTT
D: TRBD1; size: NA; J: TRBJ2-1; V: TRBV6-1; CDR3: CASSTHRGNEQFF; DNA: TGTGCCAGCAGTACCCACAGGGGCAATGAGCAGTTCTTC
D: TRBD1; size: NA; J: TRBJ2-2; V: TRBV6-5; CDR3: CASSFDRGPNTGELFF; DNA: TGTGCCAGCAGTTTTGACAGGGGGCCGAACACCGGGGAGCTGTTTTTT
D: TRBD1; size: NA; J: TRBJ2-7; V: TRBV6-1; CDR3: CASNHRGIDEQYF; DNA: TGTGCCAGCAATCACAGGGGAATCGACGAGCAGTACTTC
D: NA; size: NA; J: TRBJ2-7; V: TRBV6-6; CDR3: CASSYGGTYEQYF; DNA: TGTGCCAGCAGTTACGGAGGGACCTACGAGCAGTACTTC
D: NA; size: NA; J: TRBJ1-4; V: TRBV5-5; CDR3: CASSLGPANEKLFF; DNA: TGTGCCAGCAGCCTCGGTCCGGCTAATGAAAAACTGTTTTTT
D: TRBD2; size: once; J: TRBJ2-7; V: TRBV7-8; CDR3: CASSPRGGRAYEQYF; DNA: TGTGCCAGCAGCCCCAGGGGCGGGAGGGCCTACGAGCAGTACTTC
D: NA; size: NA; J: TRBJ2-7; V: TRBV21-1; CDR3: CVSSYRVEQYF; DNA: TGTGTCAGCAGCTACCGGGTTGAGCAGTACTTC
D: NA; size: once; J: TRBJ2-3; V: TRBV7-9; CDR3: CASSLVKAGTNTDTQYF; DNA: TGTGCCAGCAGCTTAGTGAAGGCAGGGACAAACACAGATACGCAGTATTTT
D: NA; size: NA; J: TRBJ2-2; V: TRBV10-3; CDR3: CAISETQGNTGELFF; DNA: TGTGCCATCAGTGAGACTCAGGGGAACACCGGGGAGCTGTTTTTT
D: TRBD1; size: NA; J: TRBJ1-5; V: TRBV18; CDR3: CASSPATGDSNQPQHF; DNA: TGTGCCAGCTCACCTGCCACAGGGGATAGCAATCAGCCCCAGCATTTT
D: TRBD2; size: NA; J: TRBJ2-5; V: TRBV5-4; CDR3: CASSTGLGETQYF; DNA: TGTGCCAGCAGCACCGGACTAGGGGAGACCCAGTACTTC
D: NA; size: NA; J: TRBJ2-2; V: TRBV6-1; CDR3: CASSVRSWNTGELFF; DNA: TGTGCCAGCAGTGTGAGGTCGTGGAACACCGGGGAGCTGTTTTTT
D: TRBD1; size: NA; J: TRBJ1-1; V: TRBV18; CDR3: CASSPGSTGAFNTEAFF; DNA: TGTGCCAGCTCACCCGGGAGCACAGGGGCTTTTAACACTGAAGCTTTCTTT
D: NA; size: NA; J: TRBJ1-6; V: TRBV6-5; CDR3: CASRASNSPLHF; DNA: TGTGCCAGCAGGGCCTCTAATTCACCCCTCCACTTT
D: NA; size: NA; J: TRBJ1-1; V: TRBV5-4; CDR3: CASSSGPGGRTEAFF; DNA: TGTGCCAGCAGCTCTGGACCGGGGGGGAGGACTGAAGCTTTCTTT
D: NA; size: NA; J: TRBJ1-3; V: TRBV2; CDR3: CASKSSGNTIYF; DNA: TGTGCCAGCAAGAGCTCTGGAAACACCATATATTTT
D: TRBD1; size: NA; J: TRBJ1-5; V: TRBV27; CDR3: CASSSSGQGGYQPQHF; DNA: TGTGCCAGCTCGTCGTCGGGGCAGGGGGGATATCAGCCCCAGCATTTT
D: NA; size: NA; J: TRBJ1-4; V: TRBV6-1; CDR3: CASRGVEKLFF; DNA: TGTGCCAGCAGAGGGGTTGAAAAACTGTTTTTT
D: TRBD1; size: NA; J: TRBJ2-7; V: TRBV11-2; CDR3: CASSLTPGQEFYEQYF; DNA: TGTGCCAGCAGCTTGACCCCGGGACAGGAGTTCTACGAGCAGTACTTC
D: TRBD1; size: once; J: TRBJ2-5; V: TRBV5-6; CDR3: CASRRGQLPQETQYF; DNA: TGTGCCAGCAGGAGGGGACAGCTCCCCCAAGAGACCCAGTACTTC
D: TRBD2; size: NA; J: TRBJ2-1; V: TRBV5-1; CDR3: CASSLSALTSGYNEQFF; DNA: TGCGCCAGCAGCTTGAGCGCTCTGACTAGCGGTTACAATGAGCAGTTCTTC